Below, 23 T cell receptor beta chains from the same sample are listed, as sequenced in a study of blood T cell repertoires in COVID-19. Clones were sequenced by immunoSEQ multiplex PCR, and TCRdb holds only the in-frame ones, with some missing. Among about 210,000 clones listed, around 90% were seen once. The sample consisted of PBMCs or T cells enriched from blood (not recorded which). The receptors were gathered from a man under 40 in a cohort exposed to, infected with or recovered from COVID-19 (not recorded which).

The V call is TRBV11-2, the J call TRBJ2-5; D is perhaps TRBD2 (6 bases). The V gene's germline CDR1 is SGHAT and CDR2 FQNNGV. This CDR3 spans 16 amino acids. The V and J ends lost 7 bases and 2 bases respectively, with 20 bases between them. The CDR3 nucleotides read TGTGCCAGCACCCCGACTCCTAGCGAGAAACAAGAGACCCAGTACTTC. This codes for CASTPTPSEKQETQYF.

V gene TRBV5-6 combines with J gene TRBJ2-7; 9 nucleotides agree with TRBD1. CDR1 is SGHDT, CDR2 YYEEEE, per germline. With V trimmed by 4 bases and J by 5 bases, 13 bases remained unmatched. The CDR3 has 16 amino acids. The CDR3 sequence is CASSPNPGQGTHEQYF. In DNA, the CDR3 is TGTGCCAGCAGCCCCAATCCGGGACAGGGTACCCACGAGCAGTACTTC.

The chain recombines TRBV6-2 or TRBV6-3 with TRBJ2-7; the D gene is possibly TRBD2 (6 bases). Germline V lookup: CDR1 MNHEY, CDR2 SVGEGT. V shed 5 bases and J shed 3 bases, with 17 bases lying between them. The CDR3 totals 15 residues. This CDR3 is CASSDPRRGYYEQYF. CDR3 bases: TGTGCCAGCAGTGACCCCCGACGGGGGTACTACGAGCAGTACTTC.

The rearrangement uses TRBV5-6 and TRBJ1-6, with 8 bases aligning to TRBD1. The length of the CDR3 is 16 residues. Germline V gene sequence: CDR1 SGHDT, CDR2 YYEEEE. V lost 2 bases, J lost 10 bases, and 11 bases stayed unmatched. DNA for the CDR3: TGTGCCAGCAGCTTCAAATTACGTCCAGGGGGCTCACCCCTCCACTTT. This encodes CASSFKLRPGGSPLHF.

As concerns this clone: The same CDR3 also results from other DNA sequences found in this sample. J is TRBJ2-7 and V is TRBV9; 13 nucleotides line up with TRBD2. Losses at the gene ends were 0 bases for V and 3 bases for J; bases not matched to a gene: 0. Per germline, CDR1 SGDLS and CDR2 YYNGEE. This CDR3 is built from 15 residues. Written as DNA, the CDR3 is TGTGCCAGCAGCGTAGGGACTAGCGGGAGCTACGAGCAGTACTTC. Protein sequence: CASSVGTSGSYEQYF. The variable domain in full, completed from reference TRBV9 and TRBJ2-7, reads DSGVTQTPKHLITATGQRVTLRCSPRSGDLSVYWYQQSLDQGLQFLIQYYNGEERAKGNILERFSAQQFPDLHSELNLSSLELGDSALYFCASSVGTSGSYEQYFGPGTRLTVT.

The chain joins TRBV5-4 to TRBJ2-3; D is unclear. V dropped 10 bases and J dropped 6 bases, with 24 bases sitting between them. Germline V gene data show CDR1 as SGHNT and CDR2 as YYREEE (reference sequence). The CDR3 extends over 15 amino acids. CDR3 bases: TGTGCCTTCTCCCGCGCCGTATCTTTACAGGATACGCAGTATTTT. As protein: CAFSRAVSLQDTQYF.

The gene calls are TRBV7-2 and TRBJ1-5, with D tentatively TRBD1 (5 bases). The CDR3 runs to 16 residues. The germline V gene encodes CDR1 SGHTA and CDR2 FQGNSA. The V gene lost 3 bases and the J gene lost 5 bases, with 17 bases spanning the gap. The CDR3 bases are TGTGCCAGCAGCTTGGTGCCGGGGCGGGGTGATCAGCCCCAGCATTTT. Amino acids: CASSLVPGRGDQPQHF.

The chain employs TRBV3-1 (or the pseudogene TRBV3-2) and TRBJ1-2; D call uncertain. The CDR3 is 14 amino acids. V was trimmed by 0 bases and J by 8 bases, leaving 13 bases between them. Germline V gives CDR1 LGHDT, CDR2 YNNKEL (reference sequence). The CDR3 DNA reads TGTGCCAGCAGCCAAGATTGGGGAGGTGGGGGCTACACCTTC. This encodes CASSQDWGGGGYTF.

The chain recombines TRBV5-1 with TRBJ1-1, with TRBD1 matching over 8 bases. Trimming at V came to 2 bases and at J to 4 bases, leaving 7 bases not matched to a gene. The CDR3 covers 15 residues. Germline V gene data show CDR1 as SGHRS and CDR2 as YFSETQ. DNA for the CDR3: TGCGCCAGCAGCTTCAGTACAGGGGGATTCACTGAAGCTTTCTTT. Its translation: CASSFSTGGFTEAFF.

J is TRBJ1-6 and V is TRBV7-9, with D uncertain. This CDR3 comprises 14 residues. Trimming cost V 1 base and J 7 bases, with 8 bases left between them. CDR1 SEHNR and CDR2 FQNEAQ come from the germline V gene (reference sequence). The CDR3, as DNA: TGTGCCAGCAGCTTAGTCGTCGGGAATTCACCCCTCCACTTT. Translating it yields CASSLVVGNSPLHF.

The chain joins TRBV28 to TRBJ2-7; perhaps TRBD2 as D (5 bases). The CDR3 sequence is 14 residues long. The V and J ends lost 8 bases and 0 bases respectively, with 14 bases between them. The germline V gene has CDR1 MDHEN and CDR2 SYDVKM. CDR3 sequence (DNA): TGTGCCAGCCGTCTAAGCGGCTACTCCTACGAGCAGTACTTC. This translates into CASRLSGYSYEQYF.

The sample holds one count of this clone. V gene TRBV7-9 combines with J gene TRBJ2-1, with TRBD1 identical over 12 bases. After removal of 5 bases from V and 7 bases from J, the junction contained 3 bases not matched to a gene. CDR1 is SEHNR and CDR2 is FQNEAQ in the germline V gene (reference sequence). CDR3 size: 14 residues. CDR3: CASSGTGGVNEQFF. As DNA, the CDR3 is TGTGCCAGCAGCGGGACAGGGGGCGTGAATGAGCAGTTCTTC.

V and J are TRBV6-5 and TRBJ1-1; D might be TRBD1 (6 bases). This CDR3 comprises 13 residues. V gave up 11 bases and J gave up 1 base, with 14 bases separating them. Looked up from germline, CDR1 is MNHEY and CDR2 is SVGAGI. CDR3 DNA: TGTGCCTCCGGGGGGCACCAGAACACTGAAGCTTTCTTT. Translating gives CASGGHQNTEAFF.

The chain carries TRBV3-1 (or the pseudogene TRBV3-2) and TRBJ1-6, with TRBD1 as a possible D gene (6 bases). The CDR3 covers 16 residues. V dropped 3 bases and J dropped 5 bases, with 14 bases sitting between them. Germline V lookup: CDR1 LGHDT, CDR2 YNNKEL (reference sequence). The CDR3 region is CASSQPRQANNSPLHF. The CDR3 DNA is TGTGCCAGCAGCCAGCCTAGACAGGCAAATAATTCACCCCTCCACTTT.

The CDR3, as DNA: TGCGCCAGCAGCTACCGGACAGGGGGGGCCTATGGCTACACCTTC. This sequence encodes CASSYRTGGAYGYTF. This rearrangement joins TRBV4-1 to TRBJ1-2; TRBD1 agrees at 10 bases. CDR3 length: 15 amino acids. J was trimmed by 4 bases and V by 5 bases; bases with no gene match: 7. The V gene's germline CDR1 is MGHRA and CDR2 YSYEKL.

The genes are TRBV27 and TRBJ1-2; D is uncertain. This CDR3 comprises 14 residues. V lost 4 bases, J lost 4 bases, and 13 bases lay in between. CDR1 is MNHEY, CDR2 SMNVEV, per germline (reference sequence). In nucleotides, the CDR3 is TGTGCCAGCAGTTCCCAAGCTAGCCTCTATGGCTACACCTTC. Protein: CASSSQASLYGYTF.

Only one count was recorded for this clone. This CDR3 reads CASSPGGGNGYTF. DNA of the CDR3: TGCGCCAGCAGCCCCGGAGGAGGGAATGGCTACACCTTC. The gene calls are TRBV5-1 and TRBJ1-2; D call uncertain. V shed 4 bases and J shed 6 bases, with 13 bases lying between them. This CDR3 comprises 13 residues. CDR1 and CDR2 from the germline V gene are SGHRS and YFSETQ.

In its sample, this clone was seen a few times. The rearrangement uses TRBV19 and TRBJ2-1; possible D gene TRBD2, 6 bases. This CDR3 region has 16 residues. The germline gives CDR1 LNHDA, CDR2 SQIVND (reference sequence). Between the trimmed V and J ends, which lost 4 bases and 0 bases, there was a span of 13 bases. For the CDR3, the DNA is TGTGCCAGTAGTAGGGGACTGGCCGACTCCTACAATGAGCAGTTCTTC. This translates into CASSRGLADSYNEQFF.

The rearrangement joins TRBV9 to TRBJ1-1, with a tentative D call TRBD1 (5 bases). The CDR3 is made up of 15 amino acids. V was clipped by 4 bases and J by 2 bases, with 15 bases between them. Germline-derived CDR1 and CDR2 are SGDLS and YYNGEE. The CDR3 DNA reads TGTGCCAGCAGCCCTTCCGCAGGGTTAAACACTGAAGCTTTCTTT. Protein: CASSPSAGLNTEAFF.

The chain has TRBV9 and TRBJ2-5; 11 positions match TRBD2. Germline trimming cut 3 bases from V and 4 bases from J; bases unmatched to any gene: 11. The CDR3 has 17 amino acids. Germline CDR1 SGDLS, CDR2 YYNGEE. CDR3 loop: CASSEDNGLAGPETQYF. The CDR3, as DNA: TGTGCCAGCAGCGAGGACAACGGACTAGCGGGCCCAGAGACCCAGTACTTC.

This clone was observed once. The chain carries TRBV27 and TRBJ2-7; 8 bases match TRBD1. J was trimmed by 3 bases and V by 5 bases; bases with no gene match: 3. The CDR3 spans 13 residues. Germline V lookup: CDR1 MNHEY, CDR2 SMNVEV (reference sequence). The CDR3 protein is CASSPTGDYEQYF. In DNA, the CDR3 is TGTGCCAGCAGTCCGACAGGGGACTACGAGCAGTACTTC.

Concerning this clone: One end of the junction does not line up with germline, which may come from a read error. This chain links TRBV30 with TRBJ2-7; TRBD2 matches 11 bases. The CDR3 loop spans 11 amino acids. In germline, CDR1 is GTSNPN, CDR2 SVGIG (reference sequence). The CDR3: CAWSVLAGDGF. The CDR3 nucleotides are TGTGCCTGGAGTGTACTAGCGGGGGACGGATTC.

The chain uses TRBV6-5 and TRBJ1-1; TRBD1 is a possible D gene (5 bases). Germline V gene sequence: CDR1 MNHEY, CDR2 SVGAGI. V was clipped by 2 bases and J by 1 base, with 14 bases between them. The CDR3 consists of 16 residues. CDR3 sequence: CASSYISLDRNTEAFF. The CDR3 region has the DNA TGTGCCAGCAGTTACATCTCCCTCGACAGGAACACTGAAGCTTTCTTT.